This is a list of T cell receptor beta chains from one sample in a study of cytomegalovirus exposure and HLA in healthy donors. Assay used: immunoSEQ multiplex PCR; TCRdb lists only in-frame clones, some missing. This listing includes around 57,000 clones. Source material: PBMCs. These receptor sequences come from a woman in her forties or fifties in good health and CMV-seropositive. CDR3s include the opening cysteine and the closing phenylalanine or tryptophan. Fields, in order: V gene, D gene, J gene, CDR3 protein, CDR3 DNA. A D gene is named only where the DNA matches it firmly.

TRBV16	-	TRBJ2-1	CASSQSASSYNEQFF	TGTGCCAGCAGCCAATCTGCGAGCTCCTACAATGAGCAGTTCTTC
TRBV29-1	TRBD1	TRBJ2-2	CSVWDRGDTGELFF	TGCAGCGTTTGGGACAGGGGGGACACCGGGGAGCTGTTTTTT
TRBV10-1	-	TRBJ1-2	CASSPSPPDGYTF	TGCGCCAGCAGCCCCTCCCCGCCAGATGGCTACACCTTC
TRBV6-5	-	TRBJ1-3	CASSLGGTYSGNTIYF	TGTGCCAGCAGTTTGGGAGGGACTTACTCTGGAAACACCATATATTTT
TRBV14	-	TRBJ2-3	CASSRELSTDTQYF	TGTGCCAGCAGCCGGGAGTTGAGTACAGATACGCAGTATTTT
TRBV11-2	TRBD1	TRBJ1-2	CASSLTGGDYGYTF	TGTGCCAGCAGCTTAACAGGGGGCGATTATGGCTACACCTTC
TRBV15	TRBD1	TRBJ2-5	CATRDRGETQYF	TGTGCCACCAGGGACAGGGGGGAGACCCAGTACTTC
TRBV7-9	-	TRBJ1-3	CASSFLTGSGNTIYF	TGTGCCAGCAGCTTTTTGACAGGCTCTGGAAACACCATATATTTT
TRBV5-1	TRBD1	TRBJ2-7	CASRLTTGVIYEQYF	TGCGCCAGCAGACTTACAACAGGGGTTATCTACGAGCAGTACTTC
TRBV5-6	TRBD1	TRBJ2-7	CASSLAYRGLDEQYF	TGTGCCAGCAGCTTGGCATACAGGGGGCTCGACGAGCAGTACTTC
TRBV28	-	TRBJ2-1	CASSPLDYLAKHEQFF	TGTGCCAGCAGTCCCCTGGACTACCTCGCCAAGCATGAGCAGTTCTTC
TRBV15	TRBD1	TRBJ1-2	CATSMDSGTAYGYTF	TGTGCCACCAGCATGGACTCCGGGACAGCCTATGGCTACACCTTC
TRBV2	-	TRBJ2-5	CASSEEGTQYF	TGTGCCAGCAGTGAGGAGGGGACCCAGTACTTC
TRBV2	TRBD2	TRBJ2-7	CASSEAGLGREQYF	TGTGCCAGCAGTGAAGCTGGACTAGGACGGGAGCAGTACTTC
TRBV4-3	TRBD1	TRBJ1-2	CASSQGDRAGGYGYTF	TGCGCCAGCAGCCAAGGAGACAGGGCGGGGGGTTATGGCTACACCTTC
TRBV2	-	TRBJ2-1	CASSLGTGVGYNEQFF	TGTGCCAGCAGTCTTGGAACGGGAGTGGGTTACAATGAGCAGTTCTTC
TRBV5-7	TRBD1	TRBJ1-4	CASSLVRGRKGDEKLFF	TGTGCCAGCAGCTTGGTGAGGGGGCGAAAAGGTGATGAAAAACTGTTTTTT